The 24 T cell receptor beta chains reported below all come from one sample, sequenced in a study of metastatic and nonmetastatic thyroid tumors. No treatment had been given to any patient before thyroid surgery. MiXCR was used by TCRdb to re-call the PCR reads. This table holds some 90,000 clones, 8% to 9.5% found once. Material: blood. Receptor source: a female donor with papillary thyroid cancer or a benign thyroid nodule (not recorded which). Some clones in this sample may be carry-over from other donors' samples.

This clone was counted ten times or more. V is TRBV6-1 and J is TRBJ1-1; no clear D. V dropped 3 bases and J dropped 1 base, with 6 bases sitting between them. The germline CDR1 and CDR2 sequences are MNHNS and SASEGT. This CDR3 comprises 13 residues. The CDR3 loop is CASSDAGNTEAFF. The CDR3 DNA follows: TGTGCCAGCAGTGACGCAGGGAACACTGAAGCTTTCTTT.

The sample holds many counts of this clone. The V call is TRBV27, the J call TRBJ1-2; D not certain. The germline V and J ends were trimmed by 6 bases and 2 bases, with 10 bases remaining between them. This CDR3 has 13 amino acids. Germline CDR1 and CDR2: MNHEY and SMNVEV (reference sequence). The CDR3 DNA follows: TGTGCCAGCAGAGGAGAGATGAACTATGGCTACACCTTC. Translation: CASRGEMNYGYTF.

This clone was observed many times. The rearrangement joins TRBV7-2 to TRBJ2-7; 11 positions agree with TRBD2. The CDR3 extends over 15 amino acids. Germline lookup yields CDR1 SGHTA and CDR2 FQGNSA. V lost 0 bases to trimming and J lost 3 bases; unmatched junction nucleotides: 1. The CDR3 reads CASSLASGGVYEQYF. CDR3 coding DNA: TGTGCCAGCAGCTTAGCTAGCGGGGGGGTCTACGAGCAGTACTTC.

This clone was counted at least ten times. The J gene is TRBJ1-1, the V gene TRBV19; 8 bases line up with TRBD1. The V gene end was trimmed by 6 bases and the J gene end by 4 bases; junction bases not matched to a gene: 7. Germline loops: CDR1 LNHDA, CDR2 SQIVND (reference sequence). The CDR3 totals 14 residues. The CDR3 region has the DNA TGTGCCAGTAGCATTTCTACAGGGGGCACTGAAGCTTTCTTT. Protein: CASSISTGGTEAFF.

This clone appeared many times. V gene TRBV6-1 combines with J gene TRBJ1-2; TRBD1 matches at 9 bases. Germline-derived CDR1 and CDR2 are MNHNS and SASEGT. CDR3 length equals 17 residues. The J segment lost 4 bases and the V segment lost 6 bases, leaving 15 bases of the junction unmatched. The chain's CDR3 is CASRTRDRVQNFYGYTF. CDR3 DNA: TGTGCCAGCAGGACCCGGGACAGGGTCCAGAACTTCTATGGCTACACCTTC.

This clone was observed at least ten times. V and J are TRBV4-1 and TRBJ1-2, with TRBD1 as a possible D gene (6 bases). The CDR3 loop spans 16 amino acids. Germline V CDR1 and CDR2: MGHRA, YSYEKL. With 0 bases removed from V and 5 bases from J, the gap between germline ends came to 16 bases. The CDR3 DNA sequence: TGCGCCAGCAGCCAAGATCCCAACAGGGTAATATATGGCTACACCTTC. The encoded protein is CASSQDPNRVIYGYTF.

This clone has a count of ten or more. Distinct nucleotide sequences in the sample also encode this CDR3. J is TRBJ1-2 and V is TRBV28; D remains unclear. Trimming removed 6 bases from V and 0 bases from J, with 14 bases in between. CDR3 size: 15 residues. Per the germline V gene, CDR1 is MDHEN and CDR2 is SYDVKM. The CDR3 region has the DNA TGTGCCAGCAGCCCAAGGGATAGGGCTAACTATGGCTACACCTTC. This sequence encodes CASSPRDRANYGYTF.

This clone was detected ten times or more. In DNA form, the CDR3 reads TGTGCCACCAGTGATTGGCGAAGGCCCAATCAGCCCCAGCATTTT. Protein product: CATSDWRRPNQPQHF. This chain joins TRBV24-1 and TRBJ1-5; D remains ambiguous. The CDR3 spans 15 residues. CDR1 is KGHDR and CDR2 is SFDVKD in the germline V gene. V dropped 2 bases and J dropped 3 bases, with 10 bases sitting between them.

There are many counts of this clone. The chain links TRBV4-1 to TRBJ2-3; D is unresolved. This CDR3 is built from 15 residues. Per the germline V gene, CDR1 is MGHRA and CDR2 is YSYEKL. V was cut by 1 base and J by 1 base, with 9 bases left in between. The CDR3 nucleotides are TGCGCCAGCAGCCAAGGGCCTATGCGCACAGATACGCAGTATTTT. It yields the protein CASSQGPMRTDTQYF.

This clone appeared many times. This chain links TRBV6-1 with TRBJ1-3; possibly TRBD1 for D (6 bases). V was trimmed by 4 bases and J by 0 bases, leaving 7 bases between them. The CDR3 spans 14 residues. The germline CDR1 and CDR2 sequences are MNHNS and SASEGT. CDR3 coding DNA: TGTGCCAGCAGTGCAGGGGCCTCTGGAAACACCATATATTTT. The encoded protein is CASSAGASGNTIYF.

In its sample, this clone was seen many times. The rearrangement links TRBV12-3 or TRBV12-4 to TRBJ1-5; D unclear. This CDR3 contains 15 residues. Between the trimmed V and J ends, which lost 6 bases and 0 bases, there was a span of 12 bases. The CDR3 reads CASSPPLYSNQPQHF. Here the CDR3 DNA reads TGTGCCAGCAGCCCGCCCCTTTATAGCAATCAGCCCCAGCATTTT.

This clone was counted only a few times. This may be a read error, as it is one base from a much larger clone. The genes are TRBV7-9 and TRBJ1-2; maybe TRBD1 (5 bases). CDR3 size: 14 residues. The germline V gene has CDR1 SEHNR and CDR2 FQNEAQ (reference sequence). CDR3: CASSPRRGHYGCTF. Written as DNA, the CDR3 is TGTGCCAGCAGCCCCAGACGGGGCCACTATGGCTGCACCTTC.

The gene calls are TRBV6-1 and TRBJ2-5; tentatively, D is TRBD1 (6 bases). CDR1 and CDR2 from the germline V gene are MNHNS and SASEGT. V was trimmed by 6 bases and J by 5 bases, leaving 16 bases between them. The CDR3 loop spans 14 amino acids. Here the CDR3 DNA reads TGTGCCAGCAGAAAAAAAACAGGGTTCGAGACCCAGTACTTC. This codes for CASRKKTGFETQYF.

V gene TRBV14 combines with J gene TRBJ2-2; maybe TRBD1 (5 bases). Trimming shortened V by 7 bases and J by 7 bases, and 16 bases separated the two germline ends. Germline loops: CDR1 SGHDN, CDR2 FVKESK. The CDR3 contains 14 residues. CDR3 sequence reads: CASIQEGVDGELFF. CDR3 nucleotides: TGTGCCAGCATCCAGGAAGGGGTGGACGGGGAGCTGTTTTTT. Based on the CDR3 plus reference TRBV14 and TRBJ2-2, the full variable domain is EAGVTQFPSHSVIEKGQTVTLRCDPISGHDNLYWYRRVMGKEIKFLLHFVKESKQDESGMPNNRFLAERTGGTYSTLKVQPAELEDSGVYFCASIQEGVDGELFFGEGSRLTVL.

Many counts were recorded for this clone. This chain links TRBV15 with TRBJ1-1, with 9 bases lining up with TRBD1. The V segment lost 5 bases and the J segment 9 bases; nucleotides outside the gene matches: 7. This CDR3 has 13 residues. Per the germline V gene, CDR1 is LNHNV and CDR2 is YYDKDF (reference sequence). CDR3 sequence reads: CATSGGTGIKAFF. The CDR3 DNA reads as TGTGCCACCAGCGGCGGGACAGGGATTAAAGCTTTCTTT.

There are many counts of this clone. CDR3 DNA: TGCGCCAGCAGAGGGGACAGGTCAGAACAGCATTTT. Protein: CASRGDRSEQHF. The J gene is TRBJ1-5, the V gene TRBV10-2; TRBD1 agrees at 8 bases. Germline assignment: CDR1 WSHSY and CDR2 SAAADI. The junction had 8 bases not matched to a gene; V was cut back by 6 bases and J by 13 bases. The CDR3 extends over 12 amino acids.

This clone was observed a single time. The chain uses TRBV4-2 and TRBJ1-2; weak D call: TRBD1 (5 bases). Trimming removed 0 bases at V and 4 bases at J, with 18 bases between. From germline, CDR1 is LGHNA and CDR2 YNFKEQ. CDR3 length: 17 residues. CDR3 in DNA: TGTGCCAGCAGCCAAGATCCCACGAGGGGCCGTGGCTATGGCTACACCTTC. Amino acid sequence: CASSQDPTRGRGYGYTF.

V usage is TRBV20-1 and J usage is TRBJ2-7; D gene ambiguous. V lost 5 bases and J lost 3, with 11 bases in between. Germline CDR1 and CDR2: DFQATT and SNEGSKA (reference sequence). This CDR3 has 12 amino acids. DNA for the CDR3: TGCAGTGCTCTCCCCGCCCTCTACGAGCAGTACTTC. Translated, it gives CSALPALYEQYF.

This clone was counted ten times or more. The chain employs TRBV7-9 and TRBJ1-3; D gene ambiguous. The V and J ends lost 1 base and 8 bases respectively, with 12 bases between them. Germline CDR1 reads SEHNR; CDR2 reads FQNEAQ (reference sequence). The CDR3 is made up of 14 amino acids. This CDR3 reads CASSLGGSGDTIYF. For the CDR3, the DNA is TGTGCCAGCAGCTTAGGCGGCAGCGGAGACACCATATATTTT.

The table lists this clone with many counts. This chain connects TRBV5-5 to TRBJ1-1; 7 nucleotides agree with TRBD1. Losses at the gene ends were 5 bases for V and 4 bases for J; bases not matched to a gene: 11. The CDR3 has 15 amino acids. The germline V gene encodes CDR1 SGHKS and CDR2 YYEKEE (reference sequence). The CDR3 here is CASRREMGQTTEAFF. Here the CDR3 DNA reads TGTGCCAGCAGGCGGGAGATGGGACAGACCACTGAAGCTTTCTTT.

This clone was recorded at least ten times. The chain uses TRBV3-1 and TRBJ1-1, with TRBD1 matching over 7 bases. The V gene's germline CDR1 is LGHDT and CDR2 YNNKEL (reference sequence). The CDR3 consists of 16 residues. Germline trimming cut 1 base from V and 4 bases from J; bases unmatched to any gene: 9. CDR3 in DNA: TGTGCCAGCAGCCAAGGGGGTGTCAGGGGGGGCACTGAAGCTTTCTTT. Encoded protein: CASSQGGVRGGTEAFF.

This clone occurred many times. The rearrangement links TRBV10-2 to TRBJ2-3; the match to TRBD1 covers 8 bases. V was clipped by 4 bases and J by 2 bases; unmatched bases: 2. From germline, CDR1 is WSHSY and CDR2 SAAADI. This CDR3 is 14 amino acids long. The DNA for the CDR3 is TGCGCCAGCAGTGTGGACAGGGACACAGATACGCAGTATTTT. This sequence encodes CASSVDRDTDTQYF.

As for this clone: One end of the junction is discordant with germline, which a read error may explain. The chain carries TRBV28 and TRBJ1-2, with D unresolved. The germline gives CDR1 MDHEN, CDR2 SYDVKM. This CDR3 has 12 residues. In nucleotides, the CDR3 is TGTGCCAGCAGCCGTACCTACTATGACTACAACTTC. Protein product: CASSRTYYDYNF.

This clone was counted many times. The chain couples TRBV24-1 to TRBJ2-1, with TRBD1 matching over 9 bases. V dropped 2 bases and J dropped 4; count of bases not matched to a gene: 5. The CDR3 extends over 16 amino acids. Germline CDR1 reads KGHDR; CDR2 reads SFDVKD. CDR3 region: CATSDSGTGSYNEQFF. The CDR3 region has the DNA TGTGCCACCAGTGATTCCGGGACAGGGTCTTACAATGAGCAGTTCTTC.